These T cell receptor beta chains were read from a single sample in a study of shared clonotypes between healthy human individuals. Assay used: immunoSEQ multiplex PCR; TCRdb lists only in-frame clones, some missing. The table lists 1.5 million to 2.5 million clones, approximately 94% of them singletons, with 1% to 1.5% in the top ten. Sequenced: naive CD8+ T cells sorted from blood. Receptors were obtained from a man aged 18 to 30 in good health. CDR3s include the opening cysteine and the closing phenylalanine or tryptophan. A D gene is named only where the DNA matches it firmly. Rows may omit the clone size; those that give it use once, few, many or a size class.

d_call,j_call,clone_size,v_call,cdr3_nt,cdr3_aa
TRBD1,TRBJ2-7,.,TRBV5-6,TGTGCCAGCAGCTTAAAACAGGGGGGCGTCGTAATGACATACGAGCAGTACTTC,CASSLKQGGVVMTYEQYF
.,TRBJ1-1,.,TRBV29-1,TGCAGCGTTGACCGGGGGTTGGGTGAAGCTTTCTTT,CSVDRGLGEAFF
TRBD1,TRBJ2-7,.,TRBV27,TGTGCCAGCAGTGATATCGGGACAGCACTTTACGAGCAGTACTTC,CASSDIGTALYEQYF
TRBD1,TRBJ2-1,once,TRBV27,TGTGCCAGCAGTCCACAGGGGGACAATGAGCAGTTCTTC,CASSPQGDNEQFF
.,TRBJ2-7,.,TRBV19,TGTGCCAGTAGTATAGGTGTTAGCCAGGGCGAGCAGTACTTC,CASSIGVSQGEQYF
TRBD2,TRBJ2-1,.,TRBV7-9,TGTGCCAGCAGTCCCACTAGCGGGGGGGTCCACAATGAGCAGTTCTTC,CASSPTSGGVHNEQFF
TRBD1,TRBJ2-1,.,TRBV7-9,TGTGCCAGCAGCACTACTCCGGGACAGGGGAGTAATGAGCAGTTCTTC,CASSTTPGQGSNEQFF
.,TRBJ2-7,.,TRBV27,TGTGCCAGCAGCCGGGGGGCGCAGGGCGAGCAGTACTTC,CASSRGAQGEQYF
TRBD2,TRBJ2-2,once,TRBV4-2,TGTGCCAGCAGCCTCGGGACTATGAACACCGGGGAGCTGTTTTTT,CASSLGTMNTGELFF
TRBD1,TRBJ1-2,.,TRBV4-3,TGCGCCAGCAGCCAAGAGGAGGGGGCCAATGGCTACACCTTC,CASSQEEGANGYTF
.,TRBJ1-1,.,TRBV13,TGTGCCAGCAGCTTAGGTGGTATTAACACTGAAGCTTTCTTT,CASSLGGINTEAFF
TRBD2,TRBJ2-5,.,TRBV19,TGTGCCAGTAGCCCACGTTCGGGGGGCCAAGAGACCCAGTACTTC,CASSPRSGGQETQYF
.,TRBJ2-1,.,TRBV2,TGTGCCAGCAGTAGCGGAGTGAGTGAGCAGTTCTTC,CASSSGVSEQFF
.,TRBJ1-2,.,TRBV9,TGTGCCAGCAGCGTTGGGGGGCTCTATGGCTACACCTTC,CASSVGGLYGYTF
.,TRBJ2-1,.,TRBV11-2,TGTGCCAGCAGCTTAGGCAGCGGGCTCTACAATGAGCAGTTCTTC,CASSLGSGLYNEQFF
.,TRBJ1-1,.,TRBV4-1,TGCGCCAGCAGCCCCGGAGGGCCCGAAGCTTTCTTT,CASSPGGPEAFF
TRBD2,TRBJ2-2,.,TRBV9,TGTGCCACCGGACTAGCGGCGAACACCGGGGAGCTGTTTTTT,CATGLAANTGELFF
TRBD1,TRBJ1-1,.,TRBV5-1,TGCGCCAGTGAAGCGGGACAGGGACTGAACACTGAAGCTTTCTTT,CASEAGQGLNTEAFF
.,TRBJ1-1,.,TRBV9,TGTGCCAGCAGCAACGGGAACTTTAACACTGAAGCTTTCTTT,CASSNGNFNTEAFF
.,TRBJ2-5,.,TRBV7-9,TGTGCCAGCAGCTTAGGGGGCGAGGAAGAGACCCAGTACTTC,CASSLGGEEETQYF
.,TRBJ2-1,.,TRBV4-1,TGCGCCAGCAGCCAAGACTTTGAGTCCAATGAGCAGTTCTTC,CASSQDFESNEQFF
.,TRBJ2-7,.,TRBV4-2,TGTGCCAGCAGCCAAGATGAGGAAGGTTCTAAGGAGCAGTACTTC,CASSQDEEGSKEQYF
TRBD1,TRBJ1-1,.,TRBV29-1,TGCAGCGCAGACAGGGCATACGCTGAAGCTTTCTTT,CSADRAYAEAFF
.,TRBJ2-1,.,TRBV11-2,TGTGCCAGCAGCCGAGCGGTTGCCCCCTACAATGAGCAGTTCTTC,CASSRAVAPYNEQFF
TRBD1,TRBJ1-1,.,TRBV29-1,TGCAGCGTTGAACGGGACAGGGTACCTGAAGCTTTCTTT,CSVERDRVPEAFF
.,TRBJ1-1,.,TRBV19,TGTGCCAGTACGCCTTTTGGCCGGGGTAGGACTGAAGCTTTCTTT,CASTPFGRGRTEAFF
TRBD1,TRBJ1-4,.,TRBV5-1,TGCGCCAGCAGCTCGGCGGAAGGGGGCACGGATGAAAAACTGTTTTTT,CASSSAEGGTDEKLFF
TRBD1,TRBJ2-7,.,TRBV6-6,TGTGCCACCACCTTCGGGACAGGAGCCTACGAGCAGTACTTC,CATTFGTGAYEQYF
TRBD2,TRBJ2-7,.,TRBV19,TGTGCCAGTAGTCAAGAGCGGGAGAACTACGAGCAGTACTTC,CASSQERENYEQYF
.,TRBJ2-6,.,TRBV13,TGTGCCAGCAGCTTAGGAGGGGCAGGAGGGGCCAACGTCCTGACTTTC,CASSLGGAGGANVLTF
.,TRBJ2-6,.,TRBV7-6,TGTGCCAGCAGCTTGTTTGACGCGGACATACTAAACTCTGGGGCCAACGTCCTGACTTTC,CASSLFDADILNSGANVLTF
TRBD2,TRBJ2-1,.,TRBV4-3,TGCGCCAGCAGCCAAGATTGGCTAGCGGGGAATGAGCAGTTCTTC,CASSQDWLAGNEQFF
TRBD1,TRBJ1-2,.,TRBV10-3,TGTGCCATCACCGCGGGACAGGCAGAACTTCGGGGCTACACCTTC,CAITAGQAELRGYTF
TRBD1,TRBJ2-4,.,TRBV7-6,TGTGCCAGCAGCTCGGACAGGGGCATTCAGTACTTC,CASSSDRGIQYF
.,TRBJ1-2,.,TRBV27,TGTGCCAGCAGTTTCGACCATAACTATGGCTACACCTTC,CASSFDHNYGYTF
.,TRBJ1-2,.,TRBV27,TGTGCCAGCAGTTTAGATGGGACTGGTGGCTACACCTTC,CASSLDGTGGYTF
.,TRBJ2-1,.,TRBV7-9,TGTGCCAGCAGCTTAGCCTGGGGGGAAGACAATGAGCAGTTCTTC,CASSLAWGEDNEQFF
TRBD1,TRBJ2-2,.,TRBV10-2,TGCGCCAGCGAGCGGACAGGGTGGCCCGGGGAGCTGTTTTTT,CASERTGWPGELFF
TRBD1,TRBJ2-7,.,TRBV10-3,TGTGCCATTGCCGGGGACAGCTCCTACGAGCAGTACTTC,CAIAGDSSYEQYF
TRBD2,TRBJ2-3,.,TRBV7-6,TGTGCCAGCAGCCCAATCACGACTAGCGGGGGCACAGATACGCAGTATTTT,CASSPITTSGGTDTQYF
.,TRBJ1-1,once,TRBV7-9,TGTGCCAGCAGCCCCGGCACAGGGACTGAAGCTTTCTTT,CASSPGTGTEAFF